This T cell receptor (beta chain) was observed in a study of cytomegalovirus exposure and HLA in healthy donors. V lost 4 bases to trimming and J lost 8 bases; unmatched junction nucleotides: 8. There are 13 residues in the CDR3. The germline V gene encodes CDR1 SGHRS and CDR2 YFSETQ. This PCR relied on a set of 60 Vbeta primers and 13 Jbeta primers. The data were produced by immunoSEQ multiplex PCR, yet TCRdb's version contains in-frame clones alone and is incomplete. The sample has approximately 120,000 clones; around 80% are singletons. The clonotype comes from a female donor in good health and CMV-seronegative. This chain links TRBV5-1 with TRBJ2-7; 8 bases match TRBD1. Sequencing used PBMCs. The CDR3 DNA follows: TGCGCCAGCAGCCCAGGACAGGGCTTTAAGCAGTACTTC. It yields the protein CASSPGQGFKQYF.